This T cell receptor (beta chain) derives from a study of T cells in Graves' hyperthyroidism and ophthalmopathy. This clonotype was seen at least ten times. Its specificity is not known. The CDR3 loop spans 14 amino acids. CDR1 SNHLY and CDR2 FYNNEI come from the germline V gene. J lost 2 bases, V lost 10 bases, and 8 bases had no gene match. Study findings and constraints: Most clonotypes expanded in the thyroid (above 0.001) were also present in blood.

Using RNA transcripts as the source, TCR beta CDR3 regions were amplified. An initial round of RT-PCR targeting the TCR CDR3 relied on the HTBI primer set. TCRdb itself ran the multiplex PCR reads through MiXCR, one entry per CDR3 protein. The sample consists of about half a million distinct CDR3 sequences, more than 20% of them appearing once. The J gene is TRBJ1-5, the V gene TRBV2, with 7 positions matching TRBD1. The sequence was collected from a man between 18 and 35 years old with Graves' hyperthyroidism. The sample consisted of blood. The CDR3 sequence is CAISTGYGNQPQHF. The CDR3 DNA is TGTGCCATTTCGACAGGGTACGGCAATCAGCCCCAGCATTTT.